The T cell receptor beta chain described here comes from a study of cytomegalovirus exposure and HLA in healthy donors. Findings and limits, study-wide: An analysis that was carried out later associated some 17,000 TCR beta sequences with HLA alleles at 0.05 false discovery rate. In vitro data verified a few CMV-associated chains as specific for CMV antigens.

Use of 60 Vbeta and 13 Jbeta primers characterized the PCR. Generated by immunoSEQ multiplex PCR, the TCRdb table keeps only in-frame clones and is missing some. The sample shows about 95,000 clones, 75% to 85% of them seen only once. A word on this clone: Its antigen is not identified.

In nominal health when sampled, donors likely had unrecorded immune exposures nonetheless. The TCR comes from a man in his late teens or twenties in good health and CMV-seropositive. What was sequenced was PBMCs.

The CDR3 loop reads CASSLRLGGGNEQFF. The DNA of the CDR3 is TGTGCCAGCAGCTTAAGGCTGGGAGGGGGGAATGAGCAGTTCTTC. V gene TRBV7-7 combines with J gene TRBJ2-1, with D perhaps matching TRBD2 (7 bases). V was clipped by 2 bases and J by 7 bases, with 15 bases between them. There are 15 residues in the CDR3. Germline V gives CDR1 SSHAT, CDR2 FNYEAQ (reference sequence).